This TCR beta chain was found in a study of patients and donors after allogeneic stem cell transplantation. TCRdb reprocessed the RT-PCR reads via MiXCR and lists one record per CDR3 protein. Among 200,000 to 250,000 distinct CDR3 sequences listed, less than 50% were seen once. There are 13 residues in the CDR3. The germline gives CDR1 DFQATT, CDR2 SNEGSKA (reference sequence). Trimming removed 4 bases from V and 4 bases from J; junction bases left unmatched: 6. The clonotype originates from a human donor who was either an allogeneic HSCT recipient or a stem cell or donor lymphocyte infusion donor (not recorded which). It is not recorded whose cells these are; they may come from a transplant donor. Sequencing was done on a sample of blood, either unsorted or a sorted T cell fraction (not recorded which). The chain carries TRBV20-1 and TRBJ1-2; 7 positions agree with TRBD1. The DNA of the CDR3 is TGCAGTGCTACCACCGGGACAGCCTATGGCTACACCTTC. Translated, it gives CSATTGTAYGYTF.